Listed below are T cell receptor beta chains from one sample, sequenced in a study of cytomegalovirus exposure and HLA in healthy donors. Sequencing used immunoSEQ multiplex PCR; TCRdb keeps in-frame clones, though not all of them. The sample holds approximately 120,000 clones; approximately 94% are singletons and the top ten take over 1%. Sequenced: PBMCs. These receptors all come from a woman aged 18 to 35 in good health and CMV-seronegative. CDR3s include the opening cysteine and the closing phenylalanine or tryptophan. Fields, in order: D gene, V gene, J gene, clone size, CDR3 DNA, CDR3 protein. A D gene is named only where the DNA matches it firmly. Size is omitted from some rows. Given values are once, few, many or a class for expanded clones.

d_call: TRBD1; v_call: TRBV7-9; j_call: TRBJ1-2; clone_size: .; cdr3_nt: TGTGCCAGCAGCTTTGACAGGGGCGAAGGCTATGGCTACACCTTC; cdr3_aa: CASSFDRGEGYGYTF
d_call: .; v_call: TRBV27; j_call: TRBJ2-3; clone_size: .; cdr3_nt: TGTGCCAGCGGGGTTAGGGGTACGCAGTATTTT; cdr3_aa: CASGVRGTQYF
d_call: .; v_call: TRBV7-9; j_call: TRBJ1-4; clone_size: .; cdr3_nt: TGTGCCAGCAGCTTACTAGGTGAAAAACTGTTTTTT; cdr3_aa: CASSLLGEKLFF
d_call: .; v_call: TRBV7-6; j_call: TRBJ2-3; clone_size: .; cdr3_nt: TGTGCCAGCAGCTTAGCGGACAATACGCAGTATTTT; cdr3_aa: CASSLADNTQYF
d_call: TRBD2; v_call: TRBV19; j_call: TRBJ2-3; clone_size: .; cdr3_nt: TGTGCCAGTACGACTAGCGGGATTGTCACAGATACGCAGTATTTT; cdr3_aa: CASTTSGIVTDTQYF
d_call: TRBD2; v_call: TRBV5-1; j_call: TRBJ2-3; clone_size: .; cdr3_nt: TGCGCCAGCAGGAGCGGGGGGGCTCCAGATACGCAGTATTTT; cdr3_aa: CASRSGGAPDTQYF
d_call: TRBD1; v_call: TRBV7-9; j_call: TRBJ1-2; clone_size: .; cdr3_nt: TGTGCCAGCAGCCCTCGGGACAGGGGCTACACCTTC; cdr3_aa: CASSPRDRGYTF
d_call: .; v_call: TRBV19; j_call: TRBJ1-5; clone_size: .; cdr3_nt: TGTGCCAGTAGTACGCAGTACAATCAGCCCCAGCATTTT; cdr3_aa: CASSTQYNQPQHF
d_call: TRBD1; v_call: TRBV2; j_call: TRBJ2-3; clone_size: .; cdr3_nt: TGTGCCAGCAGGGACAGGGGTGGGACGCAGTATTTT; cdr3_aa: CASRDRGGTQYF
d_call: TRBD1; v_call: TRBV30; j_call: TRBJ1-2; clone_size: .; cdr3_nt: TGTTGTGCAGGGGGCTCCTATGGCTACACCTTC; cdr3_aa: CCAGGSYGYTF
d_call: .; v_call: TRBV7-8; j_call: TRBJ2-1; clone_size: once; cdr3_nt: TGTGCCAGCAGCTTAGCGGGAGGATACAATGAGCAGTTCTTC; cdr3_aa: CASSLAGGYNEQFF
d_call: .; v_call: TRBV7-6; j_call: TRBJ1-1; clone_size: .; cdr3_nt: TGTGCCAGCAGCTTAGGGCAGGGAAGGTCGAACACTGAAGCTTTCTTT; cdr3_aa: CASSLGQGRSNTEAFF
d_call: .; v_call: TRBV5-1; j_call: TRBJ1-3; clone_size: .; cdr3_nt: TGCGCCAGCAGCCCACGGACAGCCGGAAACACCATATATTTT; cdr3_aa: CASSPRTAGNTIYF
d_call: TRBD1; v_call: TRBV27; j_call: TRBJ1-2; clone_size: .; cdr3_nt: TGTGCCAGCAGTCCAGGGACAGGGGTGGGTGGCTACACCTTC; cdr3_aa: CASSPGTGVGGYTF
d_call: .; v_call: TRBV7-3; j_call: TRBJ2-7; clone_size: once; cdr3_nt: TGTGCCAGCAGCTTGAAGGGGGATGGTAGTTACGAGCAGTACTTC; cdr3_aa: CASSLKGDGSYEQYF
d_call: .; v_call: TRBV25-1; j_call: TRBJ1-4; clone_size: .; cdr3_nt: TGTGCCAGCAGTGAACTAGGGGTTAATGAAAAACTGTTTTTT; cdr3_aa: CASSELGVNEKLFF
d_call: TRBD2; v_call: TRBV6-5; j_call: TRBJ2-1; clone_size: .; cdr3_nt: TGTGCCAGCAGTAGCTTAGCGGGAGTGGATGAGCAGTTCTTC; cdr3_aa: CASSSLAGVDEQFF
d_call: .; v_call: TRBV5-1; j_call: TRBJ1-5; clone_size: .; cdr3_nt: TGCGCCAGTTCCACCACAGGTCCCCAGCCCCAGCATTTT; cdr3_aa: CASSTTGPQPQHF
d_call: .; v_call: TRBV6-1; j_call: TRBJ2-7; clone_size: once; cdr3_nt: TGTGCCAGCAGTGAACTCAGGGTATACGAGCAGTACTTC; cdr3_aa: CASSELRVYEQYF
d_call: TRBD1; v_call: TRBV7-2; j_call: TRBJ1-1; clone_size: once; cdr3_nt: TGTGCCAGCAGCTTGGACAGGGGGAACACTGAAGCTTTCTTT; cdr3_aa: CASSLDRGNTEAFF
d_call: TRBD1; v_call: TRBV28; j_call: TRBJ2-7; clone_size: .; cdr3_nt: TGTGCCAGCACCGTGGACAGGGTCCTGTACGAGCAGTACTTC; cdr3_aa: CASTVDRVLYEQYF
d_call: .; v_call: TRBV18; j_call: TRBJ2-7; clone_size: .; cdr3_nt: TGTGCCAGCTCACCAGGGGCTCGGAACGAGCAGTACTTC; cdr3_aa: CASSPGARNEQYF
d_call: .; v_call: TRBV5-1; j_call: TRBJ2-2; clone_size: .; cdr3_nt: TGCGCCAGCAATCCGGGAGTGGACACCGGGGAGCTGTTTTTT; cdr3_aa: CASNPGVDTGELFF
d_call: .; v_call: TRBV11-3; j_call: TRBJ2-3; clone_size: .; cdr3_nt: TGTGCCAGCAGCCCAGGAAGGACAGCTAGCACAGATACGCAGTATTTT; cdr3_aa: CASSPGRTASTDTQYF
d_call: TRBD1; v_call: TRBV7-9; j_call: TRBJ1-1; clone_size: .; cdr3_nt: TGTGCCAGCAGCTTACCTGGGACAGATGAAGCTTTCTTT; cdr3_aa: CASSLPGTDEAFF
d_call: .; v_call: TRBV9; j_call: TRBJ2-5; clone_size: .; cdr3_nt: TGTGCCAGCAGCGTAAGAGAGGAGACCCAGTACTTC; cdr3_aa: CASSVREETQYF
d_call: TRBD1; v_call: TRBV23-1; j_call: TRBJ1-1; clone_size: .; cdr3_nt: TGCGCCAGCAGTCAATGGAAGGGGGCGCACACTGAAGCTTTCTTT; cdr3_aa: CASSQWKGAHTEAFF
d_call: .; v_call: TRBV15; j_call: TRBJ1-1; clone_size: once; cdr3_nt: TGTGCCACCAGCAGAGAGAGGGACTCTGGGGCTGAAGCTTTCTTT; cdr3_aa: CATSRERDSGAEAFF
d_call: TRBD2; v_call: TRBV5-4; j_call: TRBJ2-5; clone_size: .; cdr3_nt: TGTGCCAGCAGCCCCGGGGGGACGGTGGAGACCCAGTACTTC; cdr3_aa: CASSPGGTVETQYF
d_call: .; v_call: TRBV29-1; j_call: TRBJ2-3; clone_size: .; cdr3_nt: TGCAGCGTCCCCACTGCAGGCCTCCCTCCAAATACGCAGTATTTT; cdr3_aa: CSVPTAGLPPNTQYF
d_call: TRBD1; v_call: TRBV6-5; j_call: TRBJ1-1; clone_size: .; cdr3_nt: TGTGCCAGCAGGCTGGGACAGGGGATCGCTGAAGCTTTCTTT; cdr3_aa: CASRLGQGIAEAFF
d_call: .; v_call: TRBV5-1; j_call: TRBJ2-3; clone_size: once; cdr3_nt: TGCGCCAGCAGCTTGGTCCCGACTGGAACAGATACGCAGTATTTT; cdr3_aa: CASSLVPTGTDTQYF
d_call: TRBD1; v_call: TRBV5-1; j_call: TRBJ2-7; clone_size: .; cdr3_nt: TGCGCCAGCAGCTGGACAGGGGGCGGTGAGCAGTACTTC; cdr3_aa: CASSWTGGGEQYF
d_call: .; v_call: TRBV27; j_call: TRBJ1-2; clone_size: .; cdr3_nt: TGTGCCAGCAGTGACCAGGGCAACTATGGCTACACCTTC; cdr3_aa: CASSDQGNYGYTF
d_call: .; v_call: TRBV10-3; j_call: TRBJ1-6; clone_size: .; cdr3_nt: TGTGCCATCAGTGAGAAGGGGTTGAGTAATTCACCCCTCCACTTT; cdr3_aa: CAISEKGLSNSPLHF